This T cell receptor beta chain was obtained from a study of blood T cell repertoires in COVID-19. Study at large: Acute-phase and convalescent COVID-19 samples originated in the United States, Italy and Spain.

Germline CDR1 and CDR2: MNHEY and SVGEGT. V shed 5 bases, J shed 3 bases, and the junction held 10 bases outside the gene matches. The CDR3 totals 17 residues. Profiling relied on immunoSEQ multiplex PCR, and the TCRdb table lists in-frame clones only, not all of them. The repertoire holds 200,000 to 250,000 clones, with roughly 80% as singletons. The chain links TRBV6-2 or TRBV6-3 to TRBJ2-1; 10 bases line up with TRBD1. The sequencing sample was made of peripheral blood. This receptor was obtained from a young woman with acute or convalescent COVID-19. CDR3 sequence: CASSGRTGGPRYNEQFF. The CDR3 DNA follows: TGTGCCAGCAGTGGAAGGACAGGGGGACCGCGCTACAATGAGCAGTTCTTC.